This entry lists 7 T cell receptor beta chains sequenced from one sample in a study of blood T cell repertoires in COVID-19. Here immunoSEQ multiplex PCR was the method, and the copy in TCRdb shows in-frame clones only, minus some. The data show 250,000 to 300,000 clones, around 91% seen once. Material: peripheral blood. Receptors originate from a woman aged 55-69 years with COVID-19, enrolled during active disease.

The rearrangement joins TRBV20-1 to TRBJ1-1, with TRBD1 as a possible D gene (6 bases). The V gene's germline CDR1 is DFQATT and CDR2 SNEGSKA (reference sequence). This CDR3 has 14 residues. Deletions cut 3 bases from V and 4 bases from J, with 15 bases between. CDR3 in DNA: TGCAGTGCTAGTATGGGGGCGGGGGTCACTGAAGCTTTCTTT. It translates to CSASMGAGVTEAFF.

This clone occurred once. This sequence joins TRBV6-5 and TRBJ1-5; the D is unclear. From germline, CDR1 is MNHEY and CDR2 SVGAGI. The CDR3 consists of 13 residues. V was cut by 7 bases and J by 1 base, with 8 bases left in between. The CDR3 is CASTGRSNQPQHF. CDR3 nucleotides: TGTGCCAGCACCGGCAGGAGCAATCAGCCCCAGCATTTT.

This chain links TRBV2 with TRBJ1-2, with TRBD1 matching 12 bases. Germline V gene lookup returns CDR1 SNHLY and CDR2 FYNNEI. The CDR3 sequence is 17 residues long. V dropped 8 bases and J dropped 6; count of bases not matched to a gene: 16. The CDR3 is CASFPMAGTGGKNGYTF. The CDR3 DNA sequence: TGTGCCAGCTTCCCCATGGCCGGGACAGGGGGCAAGAATGGCTACACCTTC.

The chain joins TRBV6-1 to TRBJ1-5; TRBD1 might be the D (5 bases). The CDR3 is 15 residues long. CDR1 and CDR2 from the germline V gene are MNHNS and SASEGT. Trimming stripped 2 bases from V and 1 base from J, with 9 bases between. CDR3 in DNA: TGTGCCAGCAGTGAAAGACAGTACAGCAATCAGCCCCAGCATTTT. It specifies CASSERQYSNQPQHF.

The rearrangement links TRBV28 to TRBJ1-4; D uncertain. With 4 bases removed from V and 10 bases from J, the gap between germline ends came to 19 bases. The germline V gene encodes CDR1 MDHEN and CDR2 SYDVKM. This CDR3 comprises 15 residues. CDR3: CASSSRGYQDGKLFF. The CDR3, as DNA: TGTGCCAGCAGTTCTCGGGGTTACCAAGACGGAAAACTGTTTTTT. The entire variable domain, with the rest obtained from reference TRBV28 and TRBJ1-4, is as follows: DVKVTQSSRYLVKRTGEKVFLECVQDMDHENMFWYRQDPGLGLRLIYFSYDVKMKEKGDIPEGYSVSREKKERFSLILESASTNQTSMYLCASSSRGYQDGKLFFGSGTQLSVL.

In nucleotides, the CDR3 is TGTGCCATCAGTGAAACTAGCGGGGGGCCCTACGAGCAGTACTTC. It is translated as CAISETSGGPYEQYF. The genes are TRBV10-3 and TRBJ2-7; 12 bases map to TRBD2. J was trimmed by 2 bases and V by 3 bases; bases with no gene match: 2. CDR1 ENHRY and CDR2 SYGVKD come from the germline V gene. The CDR3 is 15 amino acids.

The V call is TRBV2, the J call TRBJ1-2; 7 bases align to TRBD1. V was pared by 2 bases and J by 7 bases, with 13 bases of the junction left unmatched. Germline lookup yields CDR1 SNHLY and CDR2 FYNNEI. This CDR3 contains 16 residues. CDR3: CASSEPTGPILFGYTF. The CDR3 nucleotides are TGTGCCAGCAGTGAACCGACAGGGCCTATCCTGTTTGGCTACACCTTC.